The 4 T cell receptor beta chains below come from one sample, sequenced in a study of blood T cell repertoires in COVID-19. Data came from immunoSEQ multiplex PCR; TCRdb stores just in-frame clones and leaves some out. The profile covers some 310,000 clones, with around 90% appearing a single time and 1% taken by the ten largest. Sequencing used peripheral blood. These receptors came from a man aged 45 to 65 with active or convalescent COVID-19.

This chain links TRBV5-6 with TRBJ2-3, with TRBD2 matching 8 bases. The CDR3 runs to 15 residues. The germline V gene has CDR1 SGHDT and CDR2 YYEEEE. V shed 2 bases and J 2 bases; nucleotides not matched to a gene: 4. The CDR3 protein is CASSFTGRATDTQYF. CDR3 sequence (DNA): TGTGCCAGCAGCTTTACCGGGAGGGCCACAGATACGCAGTATTTT.

This clone was picked up a small number of times. The V call is TRBV10-3, the J call TRBJ1-2; 10 bases align to TRBD1. V gave up 6 bases and J gave up 8 bases; unmatched junction bases: 9. Germline CDR1 reads ENHRY; CDR2 reads SYGVKD. The CDR3 contains 14 residues. The CDR3, as DNA: TGTGCCATCAGCGGAACCGGGACAGGGGAAGGCTACACCTTC. Translating gives CAISGTGTGEGYTF.

This clone has just one count. The chain has TRBV7-2 and TRBJ1-6, with D hard to call. CDR3 length equals 15 residues. Germline-derived CDR1 and CDR2 are SGHTA and FQGNSA. Trimming left V 6 bases short and J 0 bases short, with 9 bases between. The CDR3 loop reads CASRSESSYNSPLHF. The DNA of the CDR3 is TGTGCCAGCAGAAGCGAGAGCTCCTATAATTCACCCCTCCACTTT. Variable domain in full (rest from reference TRBV7-2 and TRBJ1-6): GAGVSQSPSNKVTEKGKDVELRCDPISGHTALYWYRQSLGQGLEFLIYFQGNSAPDKSGLPSDRFSAERTGGSVSTLTIQRTQQEDSAVYLCASRSESSYNSPLHFGNGTRLTVT.

The chain couples TRBV15 to TRBJ1-1; the D gene is possibly TRBD1 (5 bases). Germline CDR1 LNHNV, CDR2 YYDKDF (reference sequence). The CDR3 spans 14 residues. V lost 0 bases and J 7 bases, leaving 12 bases between the germline ends. CDR3 DNA sequence: TGTGCCACCAGCAGAGAGCGCGCCAGGGATGAAGCTTTCTTT. Its protein is CATSRERARDEAFF.